Below are 8 T cell receptor beta chains sequenced from a single sample in a study of cytomegalovirus exposure and HLA in healthy donors. Researchers ran the PCR with 60 Vbeta and 13 Jbeta primers. Using immunoSEQ multiplex PCR, the repertoire was profiled, and TCRdb retains in-frame clones only, with some absent. The table includes around 110,000 clones, around 77% detected once. The sample was PBMCs. The origin of the receptors is a man aged 18 to 30 in good health and CMV-seronegative.

The chain couples TRBV23-1 to TRBJ2-7; no clear D gene. TRBV23-1 is an ORF, with its function uncertain. There are 15 residues in the CDR3. V gave up 3 bases and J gave up 2 bases, with 14 bases separating them. The CDR3 bases are TGCGCCAGCAGTCAGGGTGAGGTAACTCCCTACGAGCAGTACTTC. Its translation: CASSQGEVTPYEQYF.

The genes are TRBV6-1 and TRBJ2-7; 8 nucleotides agree with TRBD1. CDR1 and CDR2 from the germline V gene are MNHNS and SASEGT. Trimming at V came to 6 bases and at J to 1 base, leaving 8 bases not matched to a gene. This CDR3 region has 15 residues. The CDR3 loop is CASRQGAVSSYEQYF. CDR3 DNA sequence: TGTGCCAGCAGGCAGGGGGCAGTTAGTTCCTACGAGCAGTACTTC.

The rearrangement joins TRBV5-1 to TRBJ2-2, with D tentatively TRBD1 (5 bases). The germline V gene encodes CDR1 SGHRS and CDR2 YFSETQ. The CDR3 covers 14 residues. V was trimmed by 3 bases and J by 6 bases, leaving 12 bases between them. The CDR3 loop is CASSWTTGSGELFF. In DNA form, the CDR3 reads TGCGCCAGCAGCTGGACAACAGGTTCCGGGGAGCTGTTTTTT.

In this sample, this clone turned up a few times. The genes are TRBV19 and TRBJ2-7, with 10 nucleotides matching TRBD1. Germline CDR1 is LNHDA and CDR2 is SQIVND (reference sequence). The CDR3 is 15 residues long. Trimming cost V 5 bases and J 1 base; bases outside gene matches: 5. The CDR3 DNA is TGTGCCAGTAGTCCTTGGACAGGGGGTTCCTACGAGCAGTACTTC. Protein: CASSPWTGGSYEQYF.

This rearrangement joins TRBV5-1 to TRBJ1-6; possibly TRBD1 for D (6 bases). Per the germline V gene, CDR1 is SGHRS and CDR2 is YFSETQ. The germline V and J ends were trimmed by 4 bases and 0 bases, with 14 bases remaining between them. The CDR3 consists of 17 residues. CDR3 in amino acids: CASSTNLGGSYNSPLHF. CDR3 sequence (DNA): TGCGCCAGCAGCACGAACCTAGGGGGCTCCTATAATTCACCCCTCCACTTT.

The gene calls are TRBV6-5 and TRBJ1-6; 9 positions match TRBD1. The germline gives CDR1 MNHEY, CDR2 SVGAGI. The CDR3 is 15 amino acids. With 3 bases clipped from V and 10 bases from J, the junction kept 7 bases outside the gene matches. CDR3 protein: CASSYYRGQDSPLHF. The CDR3 DNA reads as TGTGCCAGCAGTTATTACAGGGGGCAAGACTCACCCCTCCACTTT.

A note on this clone: A read error may produce the germline difference seen at one junction end. J is TRBJ1-2 and V is TRBV7-9; D ambiguous. The germline gives CDR1 SEHNR, CDR2 FQNEAQ (reference sequence). This CDR3 region has 12 residues. CDR3 nucleotides: TGTTCCAGCAGCACCGGAAGCGGTGGCTACACCTTC. The encoded protein is CSSSTGSGGYTF.

There are a few counts of this clone. V usage is TRBV29-1 and J usage is TRBJ1-2; the match to TRBD1 covers 10 bases. This CDR3 contains 14 residues. CDR1 is SQVTM, CDR2 ANQGSEA, per germline. V shed 4 bases, J shed 7 bases, and the junction held 9 bases outside the gene matches. The chain's CDR3 is CSVVVGTGDSGYTF. CDR3 coding DNA: TGCAGCGTTGTGGTGGGGACAGGGGATTCTGGCTACACCTTC.